The 18 T cell receptor beta chains below were found in one sample sequenced in a study of T cells in Graves' hyperthyroidism and ophthalmopathy. Amplification of TCR beta CDR3 regions was performed using RNA transcripts as template. Initially, a first-round RT-PCR of the TCR CDR3 employed the HTBI primer set. TCRdb analysed the multiplex PCR reads with MiXCR anew, one entry per CDR3 protein. Found here are hundreds of thousands of distinct CDR3 sequences, 12% to 15% of them singletons; the top ten hold more than 8.5%. Sequencing was done on a sample of blood. The source is a woman aged 18-35 years with Graves' hyperthyroidism.

V and J are TRBV5-6 and TRBJ2-1, with a tentative D call TRBD2 (5 bases). Germline assignment: CDR1 SGHDT and CDR2 YYEEEE. This CDR3 is 11 amino acids long. V gave up 4 bases and J gave up 10 bases, with 9 bases separating them. This CDR3 reads CASSLKREQFF. CDR3 DNA: TGTGCCAGCAGCCTGAAGCGGGAGCAGTTCTTC.

This clonotype has more than one count but fewer than ten. The CDR3 bases are TGTGCCAGCAGCCCCAAGACAGGGATCTCCTACGAGCAGTACTTC. This translates into CASSPKTGISYEQYF. V is TRBV7-2 and J is TRBJ2-7; 7 bases are shared with TRBD1. Germline CDR1 SGHTA, CDR2 FQGNSA. V dropped 5 bases and J dropped 0; count of bases not matched to a gene: 7. The CDR3 loop spans 15 amino acids.

V usage is TRBV18 and J usage is TRBJ2-7; the match to TRBD1 covers 7 bases. Trimming took 3 bases from V and 0 from J; bases not matched to a gene: 8. The CDR3 length is 16 residues. Germline V gives CDR1 KGHSH, CDR2 LQKENI. CDR3: CASSPFPTGSSYEQYF. The CDR3 DNA reads TGTGCCAGCTCACCCTTTCCGACAGGGAGCTCCTACGAGCAGTACTTC.

The rearrangement joins TRBV6-1 to TRBJ1-5; D remains ambiguous. The germline V and J ends were trimmed by 6 bases and 4 bases, with 13 bases remaining between them. The CDR3 runs 14 residues. Germline loops: CDR1 MNHNS, CDR2 SASEGT. CDR3: CASSLGEWNQPQHF. CDR3 coding DNA: TGTGCCAGCAGCCTCGGGGAGTGGAATCAGCCCCAGCATTTT.

The table lists this clonotype with many counts. The CDR3 loop is CASSSIGRGGIYEQYF. As DNA, the CDR3 is TGTGCCAGCAGTTCCATAGGGAGGGGAGGGATCTACGAGCAGTACTTC. The J gene is TRBJ2-7, the V gene TRBV28; the match to TRBD2 covers 7 bases. CDR1 is MDHEN and CDR2 is SYDVKM in the germline V gene. V lost 4 bases, J lost 3 bases, and 12 bases stayed unmatched. The length of the CDR3 is 16 residues.

This chain joins TRBV20-1 and TRBJ1-2, with TRBD1 as a possible D gene (5 bases). In germline, CDR1 is DFQATT, CDR2 SNEGSKA (reference sequence). The CDR3 length is 13 residues. V shed 6 bases and J shed 6 bases, with 17 bases lying between them. The CDR3 is CSAAGAPSDGYTF. Written as DNA, the CDR3 is TGCAGTGCGGCCGGGGCCCCCAGCGATGGCTACACCTTC.

This clonotype appeared many times. The chain is built from TRBV7-2 and TRBJ2-7; 7 nucleotides match TRBD1. The CDR3 contains 15 residues. In germline, CDR1 is SGHTA, CDR2 FQGNSA. The ends lost 5 bases at V and 3 bases at J; junction bases unmatched: 10. CDR3 sequence reads: CASSSRQGSVYEQYF. Here the CDR3 DNA reads TGTGCCAGCAGCAGTCGACAGGGATCTGTCTACGAGCAGTACTTC.

This clonotype has ten or more counts. The J gene is TRBJ1-2, the V gene TRBV12-3 or TRBV12-4; D gene uncertain. Trimming pared 2 bases from V and 4 bases from J, leaving 8 bases between. This CDR3 is 13 amino acids long. CDR3 bases: TGTGCCAGCAGTTTACGCAGGCTCTATGGCTACACCTTC. This codes for CASSLRRLYGYTF.

As to this clonotype: This is likely a read error, given that the CDR3 carries no conserved phenylalanine or tryptophan at its end. This chain uses TRBV28 with TRBJ1-1; D is perhaps TRBD1 (6 bases). CDR1 is MDHEN and CDR2 is SYDVKM in the germline V gene. The CDR3 is 14 amino acids. The CDR3 sequence: CAGSYPGANTEAFL. Here the CDR3 DNA reads TGTGCCGGCAGTTACCCGGGGGCGAACACTGAAGCTTTCCTT.

The J gene is TRBJ2-6, the V gene TRBV7-8; 8 bases line up with TRBD1. CDR3 size: 17 residues. Germline trimming cut 7 bases from V and 3 bases from J; bases unmatched to any gene: 11. Germline loops: CDR1 SGHVS, CDR2 FQNEAQ. Here the CDR3 DNA reads TGTGCCAGCACTCGTGGGCAGGGGGCGCTTGGGGCCAACGTCCTGACTTTC. It encodes CASTRGQGALGANVLTF.

This clonotype was observed many times. The chain employs TRBV7-2 and TRBJ1-2; TRBD1 might be the D (5 bases). The germline gives CDR1 SGHTA, CDR2 FQGNSA. Trimming stripped 1 base from V and 6 bases from J, with 18 bases between. CDR3 size: 16 residues. CDR3 sequence: CASSLGDRPPIHGYTF. CDR3 DNA sequence: TGTGCCAGCAGCTTAGGGGACCGGCCCCCTATCCATGGCTACACCTTC.

The chain couples TRBV6-1 to TRBJ2-1; a weak D match, TRBD1 (5 bases). This CDR3 is 20 amino acids long. Trimming shortened V by 2 bases and J by 4 bases, and 27 bases separated the two germline ends. CDR1 is MNHNS and CDR2 is SASEGT in the germline V gene. CDR3 residues: CASSESDAGMTLGFYNEQFF. CDR3 coding DNA: TGTGCCAGCAGTGAATCGGATGCAGGGATGACGTTGGGGTTTTACAATGAGCAGTTCTTC.

CDR3 nucleotide sequence: TGTGCCAGCAGCTTGACTAGCGTGAACGAGCAGTACTTC. Translation: CASSLTSVNEQYF. The chain carries TRBV28 and TRBJ2-7; TRBD2 aligns across 8 bases. CDR3 length equals 13 residues. The V segment lost 6 bases and the J segment 5 bases; nucleotides outside the gene matches: 6. Germline CDR1 reads MDHEN; CDR2 reads SYDVKM.

In this sample, this clonotype turned up many times. The rearrangement links TRBV6-5 to TRBJ2-3; tentative D call: TRBD1 (6 bases). Trimming left V 1 base short and J 7 bases short, with 15 bases between. CDR1 and CDR2 (germline): MNHEY, SVGAGI. CDR3 length equals 15 residues. The CDR3 loop reads CASSYYAPDRHTQYF. CDR3 in DNA: TGTGCCAGCAGTTACTATGCCCCGGACAGACATACGCAGTATTTT.

This clonotype has more than one count but fewer than ten. The V gene is TRBV28, the J gene TRBJ2-3; the D is unclear. Trimming shortened V by 4 bases and J by 2 bases, and 10 bases separated the two germline ends. The CDR3 contains 14 residues. CDR1 and CDR2 from the germline V gene are MDHEN and SYDVKM. The CDR3 sequence is CASSSTQSTDTQYF. The CDR3 coding sequence is TGTGCCAGCAGTTCGACACAGTCCACAGATACGCAGTATTTT.

The chain combines TRBV2 with TRBJ2-7; 8 nucleotides align to TRBD2. Germline CDR1 is SNHLY and CDR2 is FYNNEI. After removal of 4 bases from V and 4 bases from J, the junction contained 6 bases not matched to a gene. This CDR3 contains 14 residues. CDR3 sequence reads: CASSAGSGTYEQYF. The CDR3, as DNA: TGTGCCAGCAGTGCCGGTAGCGGGACATACGAGCAGTACTTC.

The CDR3 loop reads CASSQLGQTYQPQHF. The CDR3 coding sequence is TGTGCCAGCAGTCAATTGGGACAGACCTATCAGCCCCAGCATTTT. The chain carries TRBV6-2 or TRBV6-3 and TRBJ1-5; 7 nucleotides align to TRBD1. CDR3 length: 15 amino acids. Trimming cost V 5 bases and J 5 bases; bases outside gene matches: 9. Per germline, CDR1 MNHEY and CDR2 SVGEGT.

This clonotype was observed a single time. This clone may be a read error of a much larger clone one base away. CDR3 nucleotides: TGTGCCACCATGGGTAGGACTATCGGGACGAGCTCCTACGAGCAGTACTTC. This sequence encodes CATMGRTIGTSSYEQYF. The rearrangement uses TRBV10-3 and TRBJ2-7, with TRBD2 as a possible D gene (6 bases). The germline gives CDR1 ENHRY, CDR2 SYGVKD. V gave up 10 bases and J gave up 0 bases, with 25 bases separating them. CDR3 length equals 17 residues.